The 12 T cell receptor beta chains in this list originate from one sample, sequenced in a study of T-cell memory formation after mild COVID-19. Each CDR3 protein gets one entry after TCRdb re-called the 5' RACE reads with MiXCR. Among 380,000 or so distinct CDR3 sequences listed, 13% to 15% were seen once. Source material: PBMCs or a T cell subset sorted from them (not recorded which). The receptors derive from a man younger than 35 who had mild COVID-19 (a few samples of this study predate the infection). Cell type and time point are not known.

A few counts support this clonotype. This chain connects TRBV10-3 to TRBJ2-5, with 12 bases lining up with TRBD2. CDR1 and CDR2 (germline): ENHRY, SYGVKD. This CDR3 is 15 amino acids long. The V and J ends lost 3 bases and 5 bases, in that order; junction bases with no gene match: 4. The CDR3 DNA follows: TGTGCCATCAGTGACTCGACTAGCGGGGGCGAGACCCAGTACTTC. It yields the protein CAISDSTSGGETQYF.

V and J are TRBV19 and TRBJ1-1; TRBD1 agrees at 7 bases. V lost 7 bases and J lost 6; bases outside the gene matches: 11. Germline V gene lookup returns CDR1 LNHDA and CDR2 SQIVND (reference sequence). CDR3 length: 14 residues. The CDR3 is CASIPGTDRAEAFF. DNA of the CDR3: TGTGCCAGTATCCCCGGGACAGATAGGGCTGAAGCTTTCTTT.

About this clonotype: Germline and junction disagree at one end, which may indicate a read error. This sequence joins TRBV5-1 and TRBJ1-2, with D unresolved. Looked up from germline, CDR1 is SGHRS and CDR2 is YFSETQ. This CDR3 spans 11 amino acids. Here the CDR3 DNA reads TGTGCCAGCAGCCTCGATCGGGGCTACACCTTC. Translation gives CASSLDRGYTF.

J is TRBJ1-2 and V is TRBV10-3, with 7 bases matching TRBD1. Trimming cost V 6 bases and J 7 bases; bases outside gene matches: 5. CDR1 ENHRY and CDR2 SYGVKD come from the germline V gene. This CDR3 has 12 residues. CDR3 DNA sequence: TGTGCCATCAGCCGGACAGGAGTTGGCTACACCTTC. Translation: CAISRTGVGYTF.

This clonotype was recorded a few times. The V call is TRBV7-9, the J call TRBJ2-3; 15 bases are shared with TRBD2. Trimming at V came to 5 bases and at J to 1 base, leaving 7 bases not matched to a gene. The germline V gene has CDR1 SEHNR and CDR2 FQNEAQ (reference sequence). This CDR3 is 18 amino acids long. CDR3: CASSRGTSGGLGTDTQYF. The CDR3 DNA reads TGTGCCAGCAGCCGAGGGACTAGCGGGGGGCTCGGCACAGATACGCAGTATTTT.

Many counts were recorded for this clonotype. The CDR3 here is CASSPNPRGLMETQYF. CDR3 DNA sequence: TGTGCCAGCAGCCCTAACCCACGGGGACTCATGGAGACCCAGTACTTC. The chain joins TRBV7-2 to TRBJ2-5; maybe TRBD2 (6 bases). The length of the CDR3 is 16 residues. The germline gives CDR1 SGHTA, CDR2 FQGNSA. Trimming removed 5 bases from V and 5 bases from J, with 21 bases in between.

This clonotype came up a few times. This sequence joins TRBV7-6 and TRBJ2-7; D remains ambiguous. CDR3 size: 14 residues. The V end lost 3 bases, the J end lost 7 bases, and 16 bases lay between the germline ends. Looked up from germline, CDR1 is SGHVS and CDR2 is FNYEAQ. The CDR3 spells CASSFRPSLGEQYV. The CDR3 DNA reads as TGTGCCAGCAGCTTCCGTCCCTCGCTAGGGGAGCAGTACGTC.

The CDR3 spells CASRALAGGITGELFF. The CDR3 DNA reads TGTGCCAGCAGAGCACTAGCGGGGGGAATAACCGGGGAGCTGTTTTTT. V usage is TRBV6-5 and J usage is TRBJ2-2; 12 positions agree with TRBD2. Germline V CDR1 and CDR2: MNHEY, SVGAGI. With V trimmed by 6 bases and J by 5 bases, 7 bases remained unmatched. The CDR3 is 16 amino acids.

This chain connects TRBV14 to TRBJ2-3; 7 nucleotides match TRBD1. Germline CDR1 SGHDN, CDR2 FVKESK. The CDR3 consists of 14 residues. The V and J ends lost 1 base and 10 bases, in that order; junction bases with no gene match: 8. The CDR3 DNA reads as TGTGCCAGCAGCCAAGTTTTACAGGGGTTCGCGCAGTATTTT. Its translation: CASSQVLQGFAQYF.

CDR3 nucleotides: TGCAGCGTTGAATCGGCGATAGCGGGAGTAATGAACGAGCAGTACTTC. It specifies CSVESAIAGVMNEQYF. The chain joins TRBV29-1 to TRBJ2-7; 9 nucleotides agree with TRBD2. CDR3 length equals 16 residues. CDR1 and CDR2 from the germline V gene are SQVTM and ANQGSEA. V lost 2 bases and J lost 5; bases outside the gene matches: 13.

The sample holds a few counts of this clonotype. The genes are TRBV24-1 and TRBJ2-3; a possible D gene is TRBD2 (5 bases). The CDR3 extends over 13 amino acids. V was shortened by 9 bases and J by 0 bases, with 9 bases between the two germline ends. Germline loops: CDR1 KGHDR, CDR2 SFDVKD. The CDR3 protein is CATGGSSTDTQYF. The CDR3 nucleotides are TGTGCCACCGGAGGCTCCAGCACAGATACGCAGTATTTT.

This rearrangement joins TRBV7-9 to TRBJ2-4, with D possibly being TRBD1 (6 bases). Germline V lookup: CDR1 SEHNR, CDR2 FQNEAQ (reference sequence). This CDR3 has 15 residues. With 5 bases removed from V and 3 bases from J, the gap between germline ends came to 14 bases. The CDR3 protein is CASSLAGGHKNIQYF. The CDR3 bases are TGTGCCAGCAGCCTTGCTGGGGGACACAAAAACATTCAGTACTTC.